These 20 T cell receptor beta chains were all obtained from the same sample, sequenced in a study of OX40 agonist ivuxolimab in advanced cancers. The table came from immunoSEQ multiplex PCR; TCRdb's copy has only in-frame clones and leaves some out. Seen here are roughly 60,000 clones, approximately 84% observed once, and the top ten hold roughly 3.1%. This sample comprised CD4+ or CD8+ T cells sorted from blood, obtained in a trial of the OX40 agonist ivuxolimab. All receptors derive from an adult with an advanced solid tumor such as melanoma, head and neck, liver or kidney cancer.

V is TRBV6-6 and J is TRBJ2-7; TRBD2 matches at 8 bases. The CDR3 runs to 15 residues. J was trimmed by 7 bases and V by 6 bases; bases with no gene match: 14. Germline CDR1 reads MNHNY; CDR2 reads SVGAGI (reference sequence). The CDR3 loop reads CASSRLSGLGGEQYF. The CDR3, as DNA: TGTGCCAGCAGCCGCCTATCGGGACTAGGTGGAGAGCAGTACTTC.

The chain combines TRBV7-3 with TRBJ2-1, with TRBD2 matching 11 bases. J lost 9 bases, V lost 6 bases, and 7 bases had no gene match. Germline CDR1 SGHTA, CDR2 FQGTGA. The CDR3 sequence is 14 residues long. Here the CDR3 reads CASSLGTSGLEQFF. CDR3 coding DNA: TGTGCCAGCAGTTTAGGGACTAGCGGCCTTGAGCAGTTCTTC.

The chain uses TRBV6-5 and TRBJ2-3; TRBD2 agrees at 7 bases. Germline V gene data show CDR1 as MNHEY and CDR2 as SVGAGI. Unmatched junction bases numbered 8, after V lost 4 bases and J lost 1 base. CDR3 length equals 16 residues. CDR3 residues: CASSFSAGPGTDTQYF. The CDR3 region has the DNA TGTGCCAGCAGTTTTTCAGCGGGGCCGGGCACAGATACGCAGTATTTT.

This chain joins TRBV6-5 and TRBJ1-1; the D is unclear. The germline gives CDR1 MNHEY, CDR2 SVGAGI. This CDR3 region has 14 residues. Between the trimmed V and J ends, which lost 8 bases and 0 bases, there was a span of 13 bases. CDR3 DNA sequence: TGTGCCAGCTTCCCTACCCTTATGAACACTGAAGCTTTCTTT. The encoded protein is CASFPTLMNTEAFF.

Regarding this clone: The sample holds other DNA sequences that translate to the same CDR3. The chain is built from TRBV6-5 and TRBJ2-7; 9 nucleotides agree with TRBD2. V was pared by 6 bases and J by 4 bases, with 4 bases of the junction left unmatched. Germline CDR1 reads MNHEY; CDR2 reads SVGAGI. The CDR3 runs 13 residues. The CDR3: CASRGLADYEQYF. The CDR3 DNA reads as TGTGCCAGCAGGGGACTAGCTGATTACGAGCAGTACTTC.

The gene calls are TRBV10-3 and TRBJ2-2; 7 bases agree with TRBD1. Germline CDR1 ENHRY, CDR2 SYGVKD. The CDR3 covers 16 residues. V was pared by 7 bases and J by 6 bases, with 14 bases of the junction left unmatched. The CDR3 spells CAITLPGQKRPGELFF. The CDR3 DNA follows: TGTGCCATCACCCTCCCGGGACAGAAAAGACCCGGGGAGCTGTTTTTT.

The rearrangement joins TRBV7-9 to TRBJ2-1, with 9 bases identical to TRBD2. With V trimmed by 5 bases and J by 0 bases, 5 bases remained unmatched. This CDR3 has 16 residues. Germline V gene lookup returns CDR1 SEHNR and CDR2 FQNEAQ (reference sequence). CDR3 region: CASSPRGLASYNEQFF. For the CDR3, the DNA is TGTGCCAGCAGCCCCCGGGGACTAGCCTCCTACAATGAGCAGTTCTTC.

The gene calls are TRBV28 and TRBJ1-5; the D is unclear. From germline, CDR1 is MDHEN and CDR2 SYDVKM. The CDR3 runs to 12 residues. Trimming left V 2 bases short and J 4 bases short, with 3 bases between. CDR3 protein: CASSLLNQPQHF. CDR3 coding DNA: TGTGCCAGCAGTTTACTGAATCAGCCCCAGCATTTT.

CDR3 amino acids: CASSEALSGANVLTF. In nucleotides, the CDR3 is TGTGCCAGCAGTGAGGCGTTATCTGGGGCCAACGTCCTGACTTTC. This sequence joins TRBV2 and TRBJ2-6, with D unresolved. Germline V gene data show CDR1 as SNHLY and CDR2 as FYNNEI. Trimming took off 3 bases at V and 1 base at J, with 7 bases between the two ends. The CDR3 is 15 residues long. Combining the CDR3 with reference TRBV2 and TRBJ2-6 gives the whole variable domain EPEVTQTPSHQVTQMGQEVILRCVPISNHLYFYWYRQILGQKVEFLVSFYNNEISEKSEIFDDQFSVERPDGSNFTLKIRSTKLEDSAMYFCASSEALSGANVLTFGAGSRLTVL.

The chain is built from TRBV5-4 and TRBJ2-7, with 12 bases identical to TRBD1. CDR3 size: 17 residues. Germline V CDR1 and CDR2: SGHNT, YYREEE (reference sequence). V trimming: 3 bases; J trimming: 4 bases; junction bases outside the gene matches: 11. The CDR3 sequence: CASSSPSGTGGQYEQYF. CDR3 sequence (DNA): TGTGCCAGCAGCTCACCTTCGGGGACAGGGGGCCAATACGAGCAGTACTTC.

CDR3 protein: CASSTESPFLNYGYTF. For the CDR3, the DNA is TGTGCCAGCAGTACAGAGAGCCCCTTTCTTAACTATGGCTACACCTTC. V usage is TRBV28 and J usage is TRBJ1-2; D unresolved. CDR3 length equals 16 residues. Germline V gene data show CDR1 as MDHEN and CDR2 as SYDVKM. V was cut by 5 bases and J by 1 base, with 17 bases left in between.

This sequence joins TRBV6-1 and TRBJ2-3, with 8 bases matching TRBD2. Germline trimming cut 8 bases from V and 0 bases from J; bases unmatched to any gene: 7. The CDR3 is made up of 15 amino acids. Germline CDR1 is MNHNS and CDR2 is SASEGT. This CDR3 is CASGAGGPSTDTQYF. CDR3 in DNA: TGTGCCAGCGGGGCGGGGGGCCCTAGCACAGATACGCAGTATTTT.

J is TRBJ2-5 and V is TRBV10-3; 7 positions match TRBD2. Trimming took 0 bases from V and 4 from J; bases not matched to a gene: 8. In germline, CDR1 is ENHRY, CDR2 SYGVKD. This CDR3 comprises 16 residues. Here the CDR3 DNA reads TGTGCCATCAGTGAGTCAGAGCGGGGAGCTCTAGAGACCCAGTACTTC. Translation: CAISESERGALETQYF.

The CDR3 nucleotides are TGTGCCAGCAGAGAAGGGAGCACAGATACGCAGTATTTT. Translated: CASREGSTDTQYF. This sequence joins TRBV6-5 and TRBJ2-3; D ambiguous. Germline assignment: CDR1 MNHEY and CDR2 SVGAGI. Trimming cost V 6 bases and J 0 bases, with 7 bases left between them. This CDR3 comprises 13 residues.

This chain joins TRBV28 and TRBJ2-7; 8 bases match TRBD1. Germline CDR1 and CDR2: MDHEN and SYDVKM. The CDR3 loop spans 17 amino acids. After removal of 4 bases from V and 6 bases from J, the junction contained 17 bases not matched to a gene. The CDR3 loop reads CASSSDRGKWFGREQYF. The CDR3 DNA follows: TGTGCCAGCAGTTCAGACAGGGGAAAATGGTTTGGTCGCGAGCAGTACTTC.

The chain combines TRBV5-6 with TRBJ1-2; 10 bases agree with TRBD1. Looked up from germline, CDR1 is SGHDT and CDR2 is YYEEEE. Trimming removed 6 bases from V and 4 bases from J; junction bases left unmatched: 6. The CDR3 sequence is 14 residues long. The CDR3: CASTRTGGSYGYTF. CDR3 sequence (DNA): TGTGCCAGCACCAGGACAGGGGGATCCTATGGCTACACCTTC.

The chain couples TRBV18 to TRBJ2-4; D unclear. The germline CDR1 and CDR2 sequences are KGHSH and LQKENI. This CDR3 contains 15 residues. The V and J ends lost 2 bases and 3 bases respectively, with 11 bases between them. The CDR3 bases are TGTGCCAGCTCACCAGCCTCTCTAAACAAAAACATTCAGTACTTC. This translates into CASSPASLNKNIQYF.

The CDR3 here is CATSGIWPQNTDTQYF. The CDR3 DNA is TGTGCCACCAGCGGCATCTGGCCTCAAAACACAGATACGCAGTATTTT. This rearrangement joins TRBV15 to TRBJ2-3, with D hard to call. The V gene lost 5 bases and the J gene lost 2 bases, with 17 bases spanning the gap. This CDR3 has 16 amino acids. Germline assignment: CDR1 LNHNV and CDR2 YYDKDF (reference sequence).

The chain has TRBV25-1 and TRBJ2-1, with 7 nucleotides matching TRBD2. V gave up 4 bases and J gave up 5 bases; unmatched junction bases: 11. Germline values: CDR1 MGHDK, CDR2 SYGVNS. This CDR3 spans 16 amino acids. CDR3 loop: CASSGFPGGFDNEQFF. As DNA, the CDR3 is TGTGCCAGCAGTGGCTTTCCGGGGGGTTTCGACAATGAGCAGTTCTTC.

This sequence joins TRBV11-2 and TRBJ1-4, with a weak D call TRBD1 (5 bases). This CDR3 is 14 amino acids long. Trimming cost V 4 bases and J 4 bases, with 10 bases left between them. From germline, CDR1 is SGHAT and CDR2 FQNNGV. CDR3 sequence (DNA): TGTGCCAGCAGCTGGGGACGGGGTAATGAAAAACTGTTTTTT. This encodes CASSWGRGNEKLFF.